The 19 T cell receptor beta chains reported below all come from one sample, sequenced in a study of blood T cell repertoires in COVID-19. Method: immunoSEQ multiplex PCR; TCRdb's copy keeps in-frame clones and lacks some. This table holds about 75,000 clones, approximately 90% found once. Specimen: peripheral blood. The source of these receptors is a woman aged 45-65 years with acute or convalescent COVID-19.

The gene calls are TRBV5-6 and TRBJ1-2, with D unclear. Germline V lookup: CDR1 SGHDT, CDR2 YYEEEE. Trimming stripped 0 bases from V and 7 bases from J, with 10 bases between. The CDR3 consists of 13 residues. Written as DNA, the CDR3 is TGTGCCAGCAGCTTGGGTCTCCCCCGTGGCTACACCTTC. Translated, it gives CASSLGLPRGYTF.

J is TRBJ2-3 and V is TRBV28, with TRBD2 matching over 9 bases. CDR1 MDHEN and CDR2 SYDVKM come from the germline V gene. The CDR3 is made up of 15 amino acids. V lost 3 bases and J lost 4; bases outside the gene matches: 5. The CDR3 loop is CASSLAGGRADTQYF. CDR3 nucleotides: TGTGCCAGCAGTTTGGCGGGAGGGCGGGCAGATACGCAGTATTTT.

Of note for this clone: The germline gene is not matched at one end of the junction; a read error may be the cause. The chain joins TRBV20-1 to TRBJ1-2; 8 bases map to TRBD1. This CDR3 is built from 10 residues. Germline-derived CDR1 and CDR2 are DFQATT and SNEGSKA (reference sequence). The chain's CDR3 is CSADSDRAAF. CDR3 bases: TGCAGTGCGGATTCGGACAGGGCGGCCTTC.

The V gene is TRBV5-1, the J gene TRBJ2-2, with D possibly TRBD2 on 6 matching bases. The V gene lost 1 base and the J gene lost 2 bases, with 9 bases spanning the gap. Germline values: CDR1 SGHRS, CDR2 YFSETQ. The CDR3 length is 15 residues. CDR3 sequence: CASSLTGANTGELFF. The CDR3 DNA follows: TGCGCCAGCAGCTTGACGGGAGCTAACACCGGGGAGCTGTTTTTT.

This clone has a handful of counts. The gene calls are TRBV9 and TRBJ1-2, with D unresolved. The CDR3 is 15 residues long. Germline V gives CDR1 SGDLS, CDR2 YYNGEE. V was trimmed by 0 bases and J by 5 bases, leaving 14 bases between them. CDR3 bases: TGTGCCAGCAGCGTAGGGGGAGGGAATCCTTATGGCTACACCTTC. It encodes CASSVGGGNPYGYTF.

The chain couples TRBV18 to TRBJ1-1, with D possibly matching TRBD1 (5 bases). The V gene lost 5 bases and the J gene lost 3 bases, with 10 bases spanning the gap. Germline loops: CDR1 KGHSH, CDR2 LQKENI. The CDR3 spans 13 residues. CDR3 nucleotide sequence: TGTGCCAGCTCAGCGGGGGTCGACACTGAAGCTTTCTTT. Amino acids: CASSAGVDTEAFF.

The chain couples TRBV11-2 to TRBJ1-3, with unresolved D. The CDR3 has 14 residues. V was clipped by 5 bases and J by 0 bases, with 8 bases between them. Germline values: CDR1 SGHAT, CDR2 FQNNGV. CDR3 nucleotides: TGTGCCAGCAGCCGCCAGTACTCTGGAAACACCATATATTTT. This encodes CASSRQYSGNTIYF.

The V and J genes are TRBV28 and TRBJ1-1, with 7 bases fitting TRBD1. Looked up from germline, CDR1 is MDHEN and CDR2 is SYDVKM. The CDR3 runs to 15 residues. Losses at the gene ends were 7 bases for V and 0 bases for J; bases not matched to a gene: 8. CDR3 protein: CASKTGTTLNTEAFF. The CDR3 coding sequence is TGTGCCAGCAAGACAGGGACAACCTTGAACACTGAAGCTTTCTTT.

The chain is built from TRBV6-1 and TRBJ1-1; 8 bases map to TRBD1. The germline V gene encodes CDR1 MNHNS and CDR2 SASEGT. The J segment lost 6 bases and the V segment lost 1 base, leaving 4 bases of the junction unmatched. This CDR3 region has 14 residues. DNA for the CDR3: TGTGCCAGCAGTGAAGTGTACAGGGGGGCTGAAGCTTTCTTT. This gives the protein CASSEVYRGAEAFF.

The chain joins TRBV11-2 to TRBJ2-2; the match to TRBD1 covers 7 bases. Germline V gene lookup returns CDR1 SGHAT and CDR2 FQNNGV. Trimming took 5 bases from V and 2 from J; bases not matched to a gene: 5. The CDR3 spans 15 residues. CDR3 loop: CASSPGTDNTGELFF. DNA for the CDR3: TGTGCCAGCAGCCCCGGGACAGACAACACCGGGGAGCTGTTTTTT.

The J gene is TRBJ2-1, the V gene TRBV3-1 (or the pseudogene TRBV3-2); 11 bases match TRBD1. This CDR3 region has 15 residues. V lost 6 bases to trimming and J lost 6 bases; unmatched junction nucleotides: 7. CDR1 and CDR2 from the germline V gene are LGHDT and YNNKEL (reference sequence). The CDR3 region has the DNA TGTGCCAGCAGTCTAGCAGGGACAGGGGGCAATGAGCAGTTCTTC. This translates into CASSLAGTGGNEQFF.

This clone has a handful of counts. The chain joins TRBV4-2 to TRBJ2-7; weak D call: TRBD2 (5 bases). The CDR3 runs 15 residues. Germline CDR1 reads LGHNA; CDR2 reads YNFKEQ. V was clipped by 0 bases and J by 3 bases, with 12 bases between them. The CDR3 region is CASSQDPGKGYEQYF. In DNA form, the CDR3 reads TGTGCCAGCAGCCAAGATCCGGGAAAGGGCTACGAGCAGTACTTC.

The CDR3 region has the DNA TGTGCCAGCAGTAGGGGGACAGGGGGCCGCGGCTACACCTTC. As protein: CASSRGTGGRGYTF. The chain joins TRBV6-6 to TRBJ1-2; TRBD1 aligns across 12 bases. With 5 bases clipped from V and 8 bases from J, the junction kept 6 bases outside the gene matches. CDR1 and CDR2 (germline): MNHNY, SVGAGI (reference sequence). The CDR3 is 14 amino acids.

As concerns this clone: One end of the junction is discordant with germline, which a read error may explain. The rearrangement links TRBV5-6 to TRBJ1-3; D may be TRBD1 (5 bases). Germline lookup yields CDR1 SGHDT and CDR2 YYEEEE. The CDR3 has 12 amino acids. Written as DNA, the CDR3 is TGTGCCAGCAGCCGGCAGGACACCCTCATTCATTTT. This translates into CASSRQDTLIHF.

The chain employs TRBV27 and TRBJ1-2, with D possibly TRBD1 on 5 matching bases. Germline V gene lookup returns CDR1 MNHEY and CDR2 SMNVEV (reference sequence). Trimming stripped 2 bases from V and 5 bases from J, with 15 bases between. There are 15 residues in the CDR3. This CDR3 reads CASSLRGGVGYGYTF. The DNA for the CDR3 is TGTGCCAGCAGTTTACGGGGAGGGGTGGGGTATGGCTACACCTTC.

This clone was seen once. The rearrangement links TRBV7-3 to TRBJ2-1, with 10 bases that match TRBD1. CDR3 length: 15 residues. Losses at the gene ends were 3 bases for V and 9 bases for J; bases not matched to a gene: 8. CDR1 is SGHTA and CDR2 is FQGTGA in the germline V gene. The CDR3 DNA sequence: TGTGCCAGCAGCTTTTGGAGACAGGGGGCAGGTGAGCAGTTCTTC. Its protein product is CASSFWRQGAGEQFF.

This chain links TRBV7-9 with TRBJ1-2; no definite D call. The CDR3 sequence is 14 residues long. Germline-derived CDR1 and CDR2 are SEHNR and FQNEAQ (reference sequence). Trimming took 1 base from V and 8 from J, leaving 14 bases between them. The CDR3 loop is CASSLEGSASGYTF. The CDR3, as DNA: TGTGCCAGCAGCTTAGAAGGCTCAGCGTCCGGCTACACCTTC.

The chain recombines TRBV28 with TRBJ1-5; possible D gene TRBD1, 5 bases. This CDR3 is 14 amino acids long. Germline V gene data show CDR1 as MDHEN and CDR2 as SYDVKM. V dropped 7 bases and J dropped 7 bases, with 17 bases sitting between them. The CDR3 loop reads CASTRGGARQPQHF. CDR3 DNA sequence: TGTGCCAGCACCCGAGGAGGGGCCAGACAGCCCCAGCATTTT.

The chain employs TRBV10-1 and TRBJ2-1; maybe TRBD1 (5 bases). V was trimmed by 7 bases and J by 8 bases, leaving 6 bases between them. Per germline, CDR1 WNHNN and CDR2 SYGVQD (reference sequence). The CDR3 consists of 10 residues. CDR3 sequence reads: CASTGYEQFF. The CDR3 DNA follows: TGCGCCAGCACAGGGTATGAGCAGTTCTTC.